Listed here are 14 T cell receptor beta chains from one sample, sequenced in a study of blood T cell repertoires in COVID-19. Measured with immunoSEQ multiplex PCR; TCRdb has only the in-frame clones, and not every one. The repertoire holds hundreds of thousands of clones, with about 90% as singletons. The specimen sequenced was PBMCs or T cells enriched from blood (not recorded which). The receptors derive from a woman aged 25 to 39 who had recovered from COVID-19.

The J gene is TRBJ2-7, the V gene TRBV13; 10 nucleotides align to TRBD2. The CDR3 spans 15 residues. Germline lookup yields CDR1 PRHDT and CDR2 FYEKMQ (reference sequence). Trimming removed 5 bases from V and 3 bases from J; junction bases left unmatched: 7. DNA for the CDR3: TGTGCCAGCAGCCTCCAGCGGGAGGGTATCTACGAGCAGTACTTC. Amino acids: CASSLQREGIYEQYF. The variable domain in full, completed from reference TRBV13 and TRBJ2-7, reads AAGVIQSPRHLIKEKRETATLKCYPIPRHDTVYWYQQGPGQDPQFLISFYEKMQSDKGSIPDRFSAQQFSDYHSELNMSSLELGDSALYFCASSLQREGIYEQYFGPGTRLTVT.

The gene calls are TRBV25-1 and TRBJ1-5; 7 nucleotides line up with TRBD1. Germline V gene data show CDR1 as MGHDK and CDR2 as SYGVNS. V was clipped by 7 bases and J by 5 bases; unmatched bases: 5. The CDR3 is 13 residues long. Written as DNA, the CDR3 is TGTGCCAGCACGGGCAGGGGGGATCAGCCCCAGCATTTT. Protein: CASTGRGDQPQHF.

V and J are TRBV28 and TRBJ1-2; 9 bases map to TRBD1. The V gene end was trimmed by 8 bases and the J gene end by 6 bases; junction bases not matched to a gene: 7. This CDR3 contains 13 residues. CDR1 is MDHEN and CDR2 is SYDVKM in the germline V gene. CDR3 amino acids: CASSGTGHNGYTF. CDR3 sequence (DNA): TGTGCCAGCTCCGGGACAGGGCACAATGGCTACACCTTC.

CDR3 DNA sequence: TGTGCCAGCAGCTTGGCACAGGGGGCAAGGAATGAGCAGTTCTTC. Residues: CASSLAQGARNEQFF. The rearrangement links TRBV5-6 to TRBJ2-1, with TRBD1 matching over 9 bases. With V trimmed by 0 bases and J by 7 bases, 5 bases remained unmatched. The CDR3 is 15 amino acids. Germline V CDR1 and CDR2: SGHDT, YYEEEE. The whole variable domain, remainder taken from reference TRBV5-6 and TRBJ2-1, is DAGVTQSPTHLIKTRGQQVTLRCSPKSGHDTVSWYQQALGQGPQFIFQYYEEEERQRGNFPDRFSGHQFPNYSSELNVNALLLGDSALYLCASSLAQGARNEQFFGPGTRLTVL.

The V call is TRBV14, the J call TRBJ2-6; 7 bases line up with TRBD1. V gave up 4 bases and J gave up 0 bases; unmatched junction bases: 6. Germline values: CDR1 SGHDN, CDR2 FVKESK. The CDR3 is 17 amino acids. This CDR3 is CASSLGQLNSGANVLTF. CDR3 nucleotides: TGTGCCAGCAGCCTGGGACAGCTTAACTCTGGGGCCAACGTCCTGACTTTC.

The chain employs TRBV5-5 and TRBJ2-7, with TRBD1 identical over 10 bases. CDR1 is SGHKS and CDR2 is YYEKEE in the germline V gene (reference sequence). Trimming removed 4 bases from V and 2 bases from J; junction bases left unmatched: 6. This CDR3 has 15 amino acids. The CDR3 DNA reads TGTGCCAGCAGCCTTACAGGGACAGGGGCCTACGAGCAGTACTTC. Residues: CASSLTGTGAYEQYF.

The chain carries TRBV2 and TRBJ1-2; D is perhaps TRBD1 (5 bases). The V end was cut by 4 bases, the J end by 6 bases, with 6 bases between. CDR3 length: 11 residues. Germline CDR1 SNHLY, CDR2 FYNNEI. The CDR3 region is CASSARDGYTF. CDR3 sequence (DNA): TGTGCCAGCAGTGCCAGGGATGGCTACACCTTC. Based on the CDR3 plus reference TRBV2 and TRBJ1-2, the full variable domain is EPEVTQTPSHQVTQMGQEVILRCVPISNHLYFYWYRQILGQKVEFLVSFYNNEISEKSEIFDDQFSVERPDGSNFTLKIRSTKLEDSAMYFCASSARDGYTFGSGTRLTVV.

This sequence joins TRBV19 and TRBJ1-1; 7 positions agree with TRBD1. Unmatched junction bases numbered 5, after V lost 4 bases and J lost 0 bases. Germline CDR1 LNHDA, CDR2 SQIVND (reference sequence). This CDR3 comprises 15 residues. CDR3 amino acids: CASSTLTGLNTEAFF. The DNA of the CDR3 is TGTGCCAGTAGTACCCTGACAGGGTTGAACACTGAAGCTTTCTTT. Supplemented by reference TRBV19 and TRBJ1-1, the full variable domain reads DGGITQSPKYLFRKEGQNVTLSCEQNLNHDAMYWYRQDPGQGLRLIYYSQIVNDFQKGDIAEGYSVSREKKESFPLTVTSAQKNPTAFYLCASSTLTGLNTEAFFGQGTRLTVV.

The gene calls are TRBV10-3 and TRBJ1-1; D gene uncertain. Germline CDR1 and CDR2: ENHRY and SYGVKD. The CDR3 is 12 amino acids. V was cut by 6 bases and J by 1 base, with 6 bases left in between. CDR3 in DNA: TGTGCCATCAGCCCCAGGAACACTGAAGCTTTCTTT. This encodes CAISPRNTEAFF.

The chain couples TRBV2 to TRBJ2-2; tentative D call: TRBD1 (6 bases). CDR1 SNHLY and CDR2 FYNNEI come from the germline V gene. This CDR3 is 15 amino acids long. V lost 6 bases, J lost 1 base, and 12 bases lay in between. CDR3 nucleotides: TGTGCCAGCAGGGGGGAGACAGGGAACACCGGGGAGCTGTTTTTT. This gives the protein CASRGETGNTGELFF.

In its sample, this clone was seen many times. CDR3: CASSQDLRAGPGELFF. The CDR3 DNA is TGTGCCAGCAGCCAAGATCTGAGGGCGGGCCCCGGGGAGCTGTTTTTT. The chain employs TRBV4-2 and TRBJ2-2; tentatively, D is TRBD2 (5 bases). Germline-derived CDR1 and CDR2 are LGHNA and YNFKEQ. The germline V and J ends were trimmed by 0 bases and 6 bases, with 14 bases remaining between them. This CDR3 contains 16 residues.

The V call is TRBV5-6, the J call TRBJ2-2; 10 bases line up with TRBD1. Germline assignment: CDR1 SGHDT and CDR2 YYEEEE. The V gene end was trimmed by 4 bases and the J gene end by 1 base; junction bases not matched to a gene: 10. The CDR3 is 18 amino acids. For the CDR3, the DNA is TGTGCCAGCAGCCCTAGGACAGGGGGAGATTGGAACACCGGGGAGCTGTTTTTT. It specifies CASSPRTGGDWNTGELFF. Looking up the rest from reference TRBV5-6 and TRBJ2-2 gives the full variable domain: DAGVTQSPTHLIKTRGQQVTLRCSPKSGHDTVSWYQQALGQGPQFIFQYYEEEERQRGNFPDRFSGHQFPNYSSELNVNALLLGDSALYLCASSPRTGGDWNTGELFFGEGSRLTVL.

V gene TRBV19 combines with J gene TRBJ1-2, with TRBD1 matching 8 bases. Trimming removed 6 bases from V and 6 bases from J; junction bases left unmatched: 15. The CDR3 runs to 16 residues. Germline CDR1 and CDR2: LNHDA and SQIVND (reference sequence). Here the CDR3 reads CASSNLEGRGLNGYTF. The CDR3 nucleotides are TGTGCCAGTAGCAACCTGGAGGGCAGGGGGCTCAATGGCTACACCTTC.

J is TRBJ1-6 and V is TRBV27, with 11 positions matching TRBD1. The V gene end was trimmed by 5 bases and the J gene end by 7 bases; junction bases not matched to a gene: 4. There are 15 residues in the CDR3. Looked up from germline, CDR1 is MNHEY and CDR2 is SMNVEV (reference sequence). CDR3 bases: TGTGCCAGCAGTCCCTGGGACAGGGGGAATTCACCCCTCCACTTT. This sequence encodes CASSPWDRGNSPLHF.